These 26 T cell receptor beta chains originate from one sample sequenced in a study of T cell repertoires in cytomegalovirus infection. Each CDR3 protein is one row after TCRdb ran MiXCR on the reads. Of 200,000 to 250,000 distinct CDR3 sequences listed, roughly two fifths are singletons. What these receptors recognize is not known. The source was CD8+ T cells from cultured PBMCs, collected from culture after CMV antigen stimulation. Source of these receptors: a human donor in good health (CMV status not recorded). Some clones in this sample may be carry-over from other donors' samples.

This clonotype was seen more than once but under ten times. The chain employs TRBV27 and TRBJ2-1, with D possibly matching TRBD1 (6 bases). The germline V gene has CDR1 MNHEY and CDR2 SMNVEV (reference sequence). V was cut by 11 bases and J by 7 bases, with 18 bases left in between. The CDR3 is 13 residues long. In nucleotides, the CDR3 is TGTGCCTCCTTTCCGGGACACCGAAATGAGCAGTTCTTC. As protein: CASFPGHRNEQFF.

The chain links TRBV10-3 to TRBJ2-1, with D perhaps matching TRBD1 or TRBD2 (6 bases each). The germline CDR1 and CDR2 sequences are ENHRY and SYGVKD. This CDR3 has 13 amino acids. V lost 9 bases to trimming and J lost 5 bases, with 14 bases between them. This CDR3 reads CAIQGLEDNEQFF. For the CDR3, the DNA is TGTGCCATACAGGGACTGGAAGACAATGAGCAGTTCTTC.

This clonotype came up a few times. The J gene is TRBJ1-2, the V gene TRBV3-1; D call uncertain. V shed 1 base and J shed 8 bases, with 17 bases lying between them. The CDR3 consists of 15 residues. Germline assignment: CDR1 LGHDT and CDR2 YNNKEL (reference sequence). CDR3 in amino acids: CASSQGSARYVGYTF. The CDR3 coding sequence is TGTGCCAGCAGCCAAGGGTCAGCCCGCTATGTCGGCTACACCTTC.

This clonotype was seen only a few times. The J gene is TRBJ1-1, the V gene TRBV19; 9 nucleotides match TRBD1. Trimming took 5 bases from V and 1 from J; bases not matched to a gene: 5. The CDR3 has 15 residues. The germline V gene has CDR1 LNHDA and CDR2 SQIVND (reference sequence). CDR3 sequence reads: CASSPWDRANTEAFF. The CDR3 region has the DNA TGTGCCAGTAGTCCCTGGGACAGGGCGAACACTGAAGCTTTCTTT.

J is TRBJ1-2 and V is TRBV5-6; 8 bases agree with TRBD1. Germline CDR1 reads SGHDT; CDR2 reads YYEEEE. The V and J ends lost 4 bases and 3 bases, in that order; junction bases with no gene match: 8. This CDR3 spans 15 amino acids. The CDR3 DNA is TGTGCCAGCAGCGTGGACAGGGAGGACGACTATGGCTACACCTTC. Amino acids: CASSVDREDDYGYTF. Together with reference TRBV5-6 and TRBJ1-2, the CDR3 gives the full variable domain: DAGVTQSPTHLIKTRGQQVTLRCSPKSGHDTVSWYQQALGQGPQFIFQYYEEEERQRGNFPDRFSGHQFPNYSSELNVNALLLGDSALYLCASSVDREDDYGYTFGSGTRLTVV.

The V gene is TRBV5-5, the J gene TRBJ2-7; D is undetermined. The germline CDR1 and CDR2 sequences are SGHKS and YYEKEE (reference sequence). The CDR3 is 12 residues long. Trimming left V 6 bases short and J 5 bases short, with 12 bases between. The CDR3 protein is CASTLIGDEQYF. The CDR3 coding sequence is TGTGCCAGCACCCTGATTGGGGACGAGCAGTACTTC.

The chain combines TRBV28 with TRBJ2-5, with TRBD2 identical over 7 bases. The CDR3 consists of 18 residues. From germline, CDR1 is MDHEN and CDR2 SYDVKM. The junction had 12 bases not matched to a gene; V was cut back by 1 base and J by 1 base. In DNA, the CDR3 is TGTGCCAGCAGTTTATTGGCAGGACTAGAGGGGAGCCAAGAGACCCAGTACTTC. This sequence encodes CASSLLAGLEGSQETQYF.

This sequence joins TRBV28 and TRBJ2-6, with D hard to call. The CDR3 runs 14 residues. Trimming removed 7 bases from V and 4 bases from J, with 11 bases in between. CDR1 and CDR2 from the germline V gene are MDHEN and SYDVKM. The DNA of the CDR3 is TGTGCCAGCAACTCTGGATTCGGGGCCAACGTCCTGACTTTC. Protein sequence: CASNSGFGANVLTF.

The rearrangement uses TRBV27 and TRBJ2-1, with D tentatively TRBD2 (5 bases). V was cut by 5 bases and J by 9 bases, with 8 bases left in between. Germline lookup yields CDR1 MNHEY and CDR2 SMNVEV (reference sequence). CDR3 length equals 11 residues. In nucleotides, the CDR3 is TGTGCCAGCAGTAAAGGAGGTGAGCAGTTCTTC. Translation: CASSKGGEQFF.

The CDR3 is CASALSGSVREQFF. Written as DNA, the CDR3 is TGTGCTAGTGCATTGTCAGGGTCCGTTCGCGAGCAGTTCTTC. The chain couples TRBV12-5 to TRBJ2-1, with TRBD1 as a possible D gene (5 bases). The CDR3 has 14 residues. Looked up from germline, CDR1 is LGHNT and CDR2 is FRNRAP. V gave up 7 bases and J gave up 10 bases, with 20 bases separating them.

The CDR3 here is CASSYPGTSASSYNEQFF. The CDR3 coding sequence is TGTGCCAGCAGCTACCCCGGGACTAGCGCCTCTTCCTACAATGAGCAGTTCTTC. The chain joins TRBV7-6 to TRBJ2-1; TRBD2 agrees at 10 bases. Trimming at V came to 4 bases and at J to 1 base, leaving 10 bases not matched to a gene. This CDR3 spans 18 amino acids. Germline V lookup: CDR1 SGHVS, CDR2 FNYEAQ.

V gene TRBV27 combines with J gene TRBJ2-7, with D possibly matching TRBD1 (6 bases). Germline assignment: CDR1 MNHEY and CDR2 SMNVEV (reference sequence). The germline V and J ends were trimmed by 8 bases and 6 bases, with 20 bases remaining between them. This CDR3 comprises 14 residues. CDR3 loop: CASSPRGVRSEQYF. CDR3 in DNA: TGTGCCAGCTCACCCAGGGGTGTGCGTAGCGAGCAGTACTTC.

J is TRBJ2-2 and V is TRBV28, with D unresolved. Trimming took off 0 bases at V and 7 bases at J, with 3 bases between the two ends. The CDR3 consists of 12 residues. Looked up from germline, CDR1 is MDHEN and CDR2 is SYDVKM. The CDR3 coding sequence is TGTGCCAGCAGTTTATGGAGCGGGGAGCTGTTTTTT. This translates into CASSLWSGELFF.

The chain joins TRBV29-1 to TRBJ1-1; possible D gene TRBD1, 6 bases. The CDR3 has 14 residues. Trimming stripped 1 base from V and 3 bases from J, with 12 bases between. Germline V gene data show CDR1 as SQVTM and CDR2 as ANQGSEA. The CDR3 here is CSVEAQGWDTEAFF. The CDR3 nucleotides are TGCAGCGTTGAAGCGCAGGGGTGGGACACTGAAGCTTTCTTT. Full variable domain (remainder filled in from reference TRBV29-1 and TRBJ1-1): SAVISQKPSRDICQRGTSLTIQCQVDSQVTMMFWYRQQPGQSLTLIATANQGSEATYESGFVIDKFPISRPNLTFSTLTVSNMSPEDSSIYLCSVEAQGWDTEAFFGQGTRLTVV.

There are many counts of this clonotype. CDR3 amino acids: CASSPVIRDGTGGDGYTF. The CDR3 region has the DNA TGTGCCAGCAGTCCCGTCATTCGAGACGGGACAGGGGGCGACGGCTACACCTTC. The chain carries TRBV12-3 or TRBV12-4 and TRBJ1-2; the match to TRBD1 covers 12 bases. The CDR3 spans 18 residues. V was clipped by 5 bases and J by 8 bases; unmatched bases: 18.

The chain carries TRBV27 and TRBJ2-3; D unclear. The germline V gene has CDR1 MNHEY and CDR2 SMNVEV (reference sequence). Trimming took off 3 bases at V and 6 bases at J, with 10 bases between the two ends. The CDR3 extends over 13 amino acids. CDR3 loop: CASSFVGIDTQYF. CDR3 DNA: TGTGCCAGCAGTTTTGTGGGCATCGATACGCAGTATTTT.

This clonotype has a handful of counts. This chain links TRBV20-1 with TRBJ2-1; 11 bases map to TRBD2. Germline trimming cut 4 bases from V and 4 bases from J; bases unmatched to any gene: 9. CDR1 and CDR2 (germline): DFQATT, SNEGSKA (reference sequence). This CDR3 spans 16 amino acids. CDR3 loop: CSATGLAGGIYNEQFF. The CDR3 coding sequence is TGCAGTGCTACTGGGCTAGCGGGGGGTATTTACAATGAGCAGTTCTTC.

The chain links TRBV7-2 to TRBJ1-1; possible D gene TRBD1, 6 bases. Between the trimmed V and J ends, which lost 1 base and 5 bases, there was a span of 14 bases. Germline loops: CDR1 SGHTA, CDR2 FQGNSA. This CDR3 region has 15 residues. The chain's CDR3 is CASSLGQGSKTEAFF. The CDR3 region has the DNA TGTGCCAGCAGCTTAGGGCAGGGGTCGAAAACTGAAGCTTTCTTT. Complete variable domain (other parts from reference TRBV7-2 and TRBJ1-1): GAGVSQSPSNKVTEKGKDVELRCDPISGHTALYWYRQSLGQGLEFLIYFQGNSAPDKSGLPSDRFSAERTGGSVSTLTIQRTQQEDSAVYLCASSLGQGSKTEAFFGQGTRLTVV.

V is TRBV12-3 or TRBV12-4 and J is TRBJ2-7; D assignment may be TRBD1 or TRBD2 (5 bases each). CDR3 length: 16 residues. Trimming removed 6 bases from V and 5 bases from J, with 23 bases in between. The CDR3, as DNA: TGTGCCAGCAGCCCCGGAACGGGACCAGCAGTCCACGAGCAGTACTTC. Amino acid sequence: CASSPGTGPAVHEQYF.

The chain combines TRBV12-3 or TRBV12-4 with TRBJ1-1; 9 nucleotides align to TRBD1. The ends lost 10 bases at V and 1 base at J; junction bases unmatched: 4. The CDR3 is made up of 13 amino acids. The CDR3 reads CANGQGKNTEAFF. CDR3 coding DNA: TGTGCCAACGGACAGGGGAAGAACACTGAAGCTTTCTTT.

A few counts support this clonotype. The V gene is TRBV2, the J gene TRBJ1-5; no clear D gene. V was cut by 2 bases and J by 3 bases, with 11 bases left in between. CDR3 length: 15 amino acids. The germline V gene has CDR1 SNHLY and CDR2 FYNNEI. CDR3: CASSEKDLLNQPQHF. CDR3 bases: TGTGCCAGCAGTGAAAAGGACTTACTCAATCAGCCCCAGCATTTT. Combining the CDR3 with reference TRBV2 and TRBJ1-5 gives the whole variable domain EPEVTQTPSHQVTQMGQEVILRCVPISNHLYFYWYRQILGQKVEFLVSFYNNEISEKSEIFDDQFSVERPDGSNFTLKIRSTKLEDSAMYFCASSEKDLLNQPQHFGDGTRLSIL.

The DNA for the CDR3 is TGTGCCAGTAACAGGGGATCGAGAGCGTTGGGCACAGATACGCAGTATTTT. Translating it yields CASNRGSRALGTDTQYF. The chain has TRBV28 and TRBJ2-3, with 7 nucleotides matching TRBD1. Germline V gene sequence: CDR1 MDHEN, CDR2 SYDVKM. Trimming took 9 bases from V and 1 from J; bases not matched to a gene: 16. The CDR3 is 17 amino acids.

This clonotype showed up many times. The chain uses TRBV6-1 and TRBJ1-6; D might be TRBD1 (5 bases). This CDR3 spans 16 amino acids. Between the trimmed V and J ends, which lost 6 bases and 4 bases, there was a span of 16 bases. CDR1 is MNHNS and CDR2 is SASEGT in the germline V gene. The CDR3 spells CASRTSRDLYNSPLHF. The DNA of the CDR3 is TGTGCCAGCAGGACTTCGAGGGACTTATATAATTCACCCCTCCACTTT.

This clonotype was detected a few times. The chain carries TRBV7-9 and TRBJ1-2, with D perhaps matching TRBD1 (5 bases). Per the germline V gene, CDR1 is SEHNR and CDR2 is FQNEAQ (reference sequence). V was pared by 5 bases and J by 2 bases, with 24 bases between. The CDR3 has 18 amino acids. This CDR3 reads CASSGPPTGTDLNYGYTF. The CDR3 DNA is TGTGCCAGCAGCGGACCACCAACCGGGACGGACTTAAACTATGGCTACACCTTC. Combining the CDR3 with reference TRBV7-9 and TRBJ1-2 gives the whole variable domain DTGVSQNPRHKITKRGQNVTFRCDPISEHNRLYWYRQTLGQGPEFLTYFQNEAQLEKSRLLSDRFSAERPKGSFSTLEIQRTEQGDSAMYLCASSGPPTGTDLNYGYTFGSGTRLTVV.

The CDR3: CASSSGTEISNQPQHF. CDR3 DNA: TGTGCCAGCAGCTCTGGGACAGAGATTAGCAATCAGCCCCAGCATTTT. The gene calls are TRBV7-9 and TRBJ1-5; 7 positions agree with TRBD1. Germline V gene lookup returns CDR1 SEHNR and CDR2 FQNEAQ (reference sequence). This CDR3 region has 16 residues. The ends lost 4 bases at V and 0 bases at J; junction bases unmatched: 6.

The V and J genes are TRBV29-1 and TRBJ1-4; no clear D gene. The CDR3 is 14 amino acids. V was cut by 1 base and J by 8 bases, with 14 bases left in between. Germline CDR1 is SQVTM and CDR2 is ANQGSEA. The CDR3 DNA follows: TGCAGCGTTGAAGTCCCGGGTCTATGGGAAAAACTGTTTTTT. Translated, it gives CSVEVPGLWEKLFF.